A single sample gave rise to the 8 T cell receptor beta chains below, sequenced in a study of human thymus T cells. Here immunoSEQ multiplex PCR was the method, and the copy in TCRdb shows in-frame clones only, minus some. This sample has around 70,000 clones, with 85% to 95% found just once. Resections were taken during corrective heart surgery, and the thymus tissue came from these. Sequencing used thymus tissue. The receptors stem from a girl under three years old with a congenital heart defect but otherwise immunologically healthy.

CDR3 in DNA: TGTGCCAGCAGTTTCGGACAGGGCCGCAAAAGGAGGGGCTACACCTTC. Amino acid sequence: CASSFGQGRKRRGYTF. The rearrangement joins TRBV27 to TRBJ1-2, with 8 positions matching TRBD1. V dropped 3 bases and J dropped 8; count of bases not matched to a gene: 14. The V gene's germline CDR1 is MNHEY and CDR2 SMNVEV (reference sequence). There are 16 residues in the CDR3.

V usage is TRBV10-2 and J usage is TRBJ2-2; weak D call: TRBD2 (6 bases). Trimming cost V 8 bases and J 6 bases, with 13 bases left between them. The CDR3 spans 13 residues. CDR1 is WSHSY and CDR2 is SAAADI in the germline V gene. In nucleotides, the CDR3 is TGCGCCAGCCTAAAGGAGGGATCCGGGGAGCTGTTTTTT. Its translation: CASLKEGSGELFF.

The chain uses TRBV7-6 and TRBJ2-3; D is perhaps TRBD1 or TRBD2 (6 bases each). V lost 5 bases and J lost 9, with 12 bases in between. Germline V gene data show CDR1 as SGHVS and CDR2 as FNYEAQ. CDR3 size: 12 residues. The CDR3 DNA is TGTGCCAGCAGCCTATCCGGGGGCACGCAGTATTTT. Its translation is CASSLSGGTQYF.

This chain's CDR3 is CASSNDYASTDTQYF. The CDR3, as DNA: TGTGCCAGTAGTAACGACTATGCTAGCACAGATACGCAGTATTTT. This chain uses TRBV19 with TRBJ2-3; possibly TRBD2 for D (5 bases). CDR3 length equals 15 residues. The ends were cut back, 4 bases at V and 0 bases at J, with 11 bases in the middle. Looked up from germline, CDR1 is LNHDA and CDR2 is SQIVND (reference sequence).

The V and J genes are TRBV28 and TRBJ1-1, with 9 bases matching TRBD1. V shed 3 bases, J shed 3 bases, and the junction held 5 bases outside the gene matches. Germline CDR1 reads MDHEN; CDR2 reads SYDVKM. The CDR3 sequence is 15 residues long. The CDR3 DNA reads TGTGCCAGCAGTTTCAGGACAGGGGTGGACACTGAAGCTTTCTTT. Its protein product is CASSFRTGVDTEAFF.

The CDR3 DNA follows: TGTGCCAGCAGCAAATCCCATATGGTAGCGGGAGGGCCGGAGACCCAGTACTTC. Protein: CASSKSHMVAGGPETQYF. The chain couples TRBV21-1 to TRBJ2-5; the D segment call TRBD2 is taken from the table without a DNA check. TRBV21-1 is deemed a pseudogene. This CDR3 is 18 amino acids long.

As DNA, the CDR3 is TGCGCCAGCAGCCAAGAGCCAGCGGGGCGCACAGATACGCAGTATTTT. Amino acids: CASSQEPAGRTDTQYF. The chain recombines TRBV4-3 with TRBJ2-3; 7 nucleotides agree with TRBD2. The CDR3 length is 16 residues. Per germline, CDR1 LGHNA and CDR2 YSLEER. Trimming took 0 bases from V and 1 from J; bases not matched to a gene: 4.

The chain employs TRBV5-1 and TRBJ2-3; D is undetermined. The germline V gene encodes CDR1 SGHRS and CDR2 YFSETQ. The V gene lost 3 bases and the J gene lost 0 bases, with 20 bases spanning the gap. The CDR3 is 18 residues long. The CDR3 sequence is CASSYSLTSNTSTDTQYF. In nucleotides, the CDR3 is TGCGCCAGCAGCTACTCCCTCACCTCAAATACTAGCACAGATACGCAGTATTTT.